This T cell receptor (beta chain) comes out of a study of blood T cell repertoires in COVID-19. Unmatched junction bases numbered 5, after V lost 7 bases and J lost 8 bases. The CDR3 consists of 12 residues. Only in-frame clones appear in the TCRdb table, and some are missing; sequencing was by immunoSEQ multiplex PCR. The sample carries more than 150,000 clones, 75% to 85% recorded once. The clonotype comes from a man aged 35 to 55 who had recovered from COVID-19. Sequenced material: PBMCs or T cells enriched from blood (not recorded which). The chain links TRBV12-3 or TRBV12-4 to TRBJ2-1, with 7 bases identical to TRBD1. The CDR3 region has the DNA TGTGCCAGCACCCTAGACAGGGATGAGCAGTTCTTC. It encodes CASTLDRDEQFF.